This T cell receptor (beta chain) is drawn from a study of cytomegalovirus exposure and HLA in healthy donors. The CDR3 is 15 amino acids. The V gene lost 0 bases and the J gene lost 7 bases, with 14 bases spanning the gap. The germline V gene has CDR1 SGHDT and CDR2 YYEEEE. The donors comprised healthy bone marrow donors. The donors, nominally healthy at sampling, likely had unrecorded immune exposures. The PCR contained 60 Vbeta and 13 Jbeta primers. Libraries were prepared by immunoSEQ multiplex PCR; TCRdb keeps only in-frame clonotypes and omits some of them. Of 130,000 to 150,000 clones in the sample, around 67% were seen once. Comments on this clone: This CDR3 is also generated by other DNA sequences in the sample.

Material for sequencing was PBMCs. The sequence came from a woman under 30 in good health and CMV-seronegative. The chain uses TRBV5-6 and TRBJ1-5; D ambiguous. The CDR3 region is CASSLAGRQTQPQHF. The DNA for the CDR3 is TGTGCCAGCAGCTTGGCAGGTCGGCAAACCCAGCCCCAGCATTTT. Supplemented by reference TRBV5-6 and TRBJ1-5, the full variable domain reads DAGVTQSPTHLIKTRGQQVTLRCSPKSGHDTVSWYQQALGQGPQFIFQYYEEEERQRGNFPDRFSGHQFPNYSSELNVNALLLGDSALYLCASSLAGRQTQPQHFGDGTRLSIL.